One T cell receptor (beta chain) is described in this entry. Its antigen remains unidentified. CDR1 is SGHRS, CDR2 YFSETQ, per germline. The ends were cut back, 3 bases at V and 3 bases at J, with 19 bases in the middle. The CDR3 has 17 amino acids. PCR was performed using 60 Vbeta and 13 Jbeta primers. Using immunoSEQ multiplex PCR, the repertoire was profiled, and TCRdb retains in-frame clones only, with some absent. Of around 300,000 clones in the sample, almost 85% were seen once. This entry is derived from a study of cytomegalovirus exposure and HLA in healthy donors. Broader study findings: The number of N-insertions in an Asian-associated ancestry cluster was reportedly below the 666-donor mean in a later analysis.

V usage is TRBV5-1 and J usage is TRBJ2-1; D is possibly TRBD1 (5 bases). The source material was PBMCs. This TCR derives from a woman aged 35 to 49 in good health and CMV-seropositive. The CDR3 DNA follows: TGCGCCAGCAGCTCTCAAGACAGATCGAACGGCTACAATGAGCAGTTCTTC. Its protein is CASSSQDRSNGYNEQFF.